The following is a T cell receptor (beta chain) sequence with its context. This clonotype was seen more than once but under ten times. Its antigen is not yet known. Base-call qualities are not available, and no considerably larger clone is one nucleotide away. The roughly 37 donors, aged 6 to 90 years, were systemically healthy Caucasian individuals from Russia. About 9.6 milliliters of peripheral blood were collected from each donor into EDTA-treated Vacutainer tubes. Ficoll-Paque density-gradient centrifugation was used to isolate PBMCs, with at least 6 million obtained per sample. Total RNA, at least 6 micrograms per sample, was extracted from PBMCs with Trizol reagent. Naive CD45RAhigh/CD27high T cell percentages were measured by flow cytometry on a PBMC aliquot from every donor. Libraries were constructed by 5' RACE. TCRdb lists the instrument as Illumina HiSeq 2500. The second PCR ran for about 7 to 11 cycles and used a J-beta primer mix along with a sample-barcoded 5' primer. Each TCR beta cDNA molecule received a unique molecular identifier from a template-switch 5' adaptor carrying 12 random nucleotides. Each sample yielded at least 3 million CDR3-containing paired-end reads. First-strand cDNA synthesis was performed from all RNA using the Mint cDNA synthesis kit, with priming by a TRBC-specific oligonucleotide. All cDNA was treated with uracil-DNA glycosylase and then went through a first 18-cycle PCR with the universal primers M1SS and BC2_uni_R. As for the authors' bioinformatics: Each sample was normalized by randomly selecting 1 million high-quality reads, each carrying a distinct molecular identifier. Instead of being binned into consensus sequences, reads with shared molecular identifiers were discarded. MiTCR, with a Q25 quality threshold and the strictest error-elimination algorithm, was used for CDR3 identification, clonotype clustering and error correction. A nonparametric unseen species model using Euler transformation provided a lower-bound estimate of total TCR beta diversity. TCRdb reran the public reads through fastp at Q25 and MiXCR, keeping productive beta chains. Entries that share a CDR3 protein sequence are merged under the most common genes and DNA. Here the V and J calls rest on TCRdb's processing, not on the authors' analysis. The sample table shows about 1.1 million distinct CDR3 sequences, and more than 30% are seen once. The ten largest clones add up to 13% of the sample.

V is pruned by 6 bases and J by 1 base, leaving 5 bases of the junction without a gene match. The germline V gene (reference sequence) gives CDR1 as MNHNY and CDR2 as SVGAGI. The CDR3 has 14 amino acids, counting the end cysteine and phenylalanine. Only the CDR3 DNA is retained, 42 bases long and in frame from the first base. The data derive from a study of blood T cells in healthy people across ages (dated by TCRdb to the mid-2010s). About the study as a whole: In model experiments, template switching captured roughly one uniquely barcoded TCR beta cDNA molecule for every two T cells. To track age-related changes in TCR beta repertoire diversity, the study relied on deep sequencing normalized with unique cDNA molecular identifiers. Four age groups were formed from the donors: young (average approximately 15 years), middle-aged (roughly 38), aged (around 62) and long-lived (more than 75). Donors of different ages were randomly distributed across sequencing lanes to avoid experimental bias. For two donors (one aged 18 to 29 and one aged 80 or older), the study analyzed two additional independent replicas of 1 million unique cDNA reads from the same blood draw.

Study-wide findings and limitations: As age increased, observed TCR beta diversity per million T cells dropped in a roughly linear way, and a significant reduction was already evident by age 40. The long-lived group showed more naive CD4+ T cells, fewer expanded clones and increased TCR diversity than the aged group, suggesting age selection. Because donor CMV infection status was unknown, age-related changes in expanded clonotypes were potentially confounded. The percentage of naive T cells measured by flow cytometry correlated strongly with observed TCR beta diversity. Estimates of total diversity from one million sequenced T cells were regarded as lower bounds and underestimates. Since profiling was done on bulk unsorted PBMCs, naive and antigen-experienced compartments could not be conclusively compared.

Sequencing was carried out using blood. Recombination joined TRBV6-6 with TRBJ2-5, and TRBD1 aligns with 7 junction nucleotides. This sequence originates from a man aged 18 to 35 in good health. The DNA reads as follows: TGTGCCAGCAGCCAGGACAGGATCCAAGAGACCCAGTACTTC. This sequence encodes CASSQDRIQETQYF.